There are a few counts of the clone carrying this T cell receptor (beta chain). The antigen is not known. With 0 bases clipped from V and 4 bases from J, the junction kept 9 bases outside the gene matches. The CDR3 loop spans 17 amino acids. Germline V gene sequence: CDR1 SGDLS, CDR2 YYNGEE. Prepared TCR beta cDNA libraries contained unique molecular identifiers. With about 0.95 to 10 million T cells as the source, a few hundred thousand cDNA molecules resulted. TCRdb used MiXCR to reprocess the PCR reads, holding one entry per CDR3 protein. Seen here are more than 450,000 distinct CDR3 sequences, 44% observed once, and the top ten hold roughly 1.7%. The data stem from a study of post-analysis software for immune sequencing data. Study as a whole: Included among the disease courses, which were recorded for the cohort, were relapsing-remitting, secondary progressive and progressive-relapsing multiple sclerosis. Whole-study findings and limits: The five TRBV segments detected at higher frequency in patients than in controls included TRBV5-6, TRBV5-1 and TRBV20-1. Under F measure analysis, samples from one preparation batch co-clustered strongly. Controls had significantly higher normalized Chao1 diversity than multiple sclerosis patients.

The J gene is TRBJ2-1, the V gene TRBV9; 8 bases match TRBD1. Sample: blood. This clonotype was obtained from a girl aged 5-17 years with multiple sclerosis. The CDR3: CASSVVTGGGGYNEQFF. CDR3 coding DNA: TGTGCCAGCAGCGTAGTCACAGGGGGAGGAGGTTACAATGAGCAGTTCTTC.